The 15 T cell receptor beta chains presented below share a single source sample, sequenced in a study of cytomegalovirus exposure and HLA in healthy donors. The PCR employed 60 Vbeta primers together with 13 Jbeta primers. TCRdb's copy holds only in-frame clones and misses some; the assay was immunoSEQ multiplex PCR. In total, the table holds 130,000 or so clones. The sample was PBMCs. The origin of the receptors is a woman in her thirties or forties in good health and CMV-seronegative.

The V and J genes are TRBV28 and TRBJ2-1; D uncertain. The germline V and J ends were trimmed by 3 bases and 3 bases, with 6 bases remaining between them. Germline loops: CDR1 MDHEN, CDR2 SYDVKM. The CDR3 has 13 amino acids. CDR3 bases: TGTGCCAGCAGTTTGGTCTACTACAATGAGCAGTTCTTC. Residues: CASSLVYYNEQFF.

The gene calls are TRBV27 and TRBJ1-1, with TRBD1 identical over 7 bases. Germline V gives CDR1 MNHEY, CDR2 SMNVEV (reference sequence). The CDR3 covers 14 residues. V lost 6 bases, J lost 7 bases, and 11 bases stayed unmatched. CDR3 protein: CASSELLRQGEAFF. Written as DNA, the CDR3 is TGTGCCAGCAGCGAACTTTTAAGACAGGGTGAAGCTTTCTTT.

The J gene is TRBJ2-3, the V gene TRBV28; 8 bases are shared with TRBD1. Germline CDR1 and CDR2: MDHEN and SYDVKM. The CDR3 consists of 15 residues. The V segment lost 3 bases and the J segment 5 bases; nucleotides outside the gene matches: 7. As DNA, the CDR3 is TGTGCCAGCAGTTTTTTTGGACAGGGAGAAGATACGCAGTATTTT. Protein product: CASSFFGQGEDTQYF. Filled out from reference TRBV28 and TRBJ2-3, the complete variable domain reads DVKVTQSSRYLVKRTGEKVFLECVQDMDHENMFWYRQDPGLGLRLIYFSYDVKMKEKGDIPEGYSVSREKKERFSLILESASTNQTSMYLCASSFFGQGEDTQYFGPGTRLTVL.

This chain joins TRBV28 and TRBJ2-3; TRBD2 matches 12 bases. This CDR3 contains 16 residues. Germline V gene data show CDR1 as MDHEN and CDR2 as SYDVKM. J gave up 4 bases and V 1 base, and 3 bases lay outside the gene matches. DNA of the CDR3: TGTGCCAGCAGTTTATCCGCTAGCGGGGGGGCAGATACGCAGTATTTT. This translates into CASSLSASGGADTQYF.

V is TRBV27 and J is TRBJ1-1, with D possibly matching TRBD1 (6 bases). Germline V gives CDR1 MNHEY, CDR2 SMNVEV (reference sequence). Trimming removed 6 bases from V and 4 bases from J, with 18 bases in between. This CDR3 comprises 15 residues. This CDR3 reads CASRSRGGGTTEAFF. In DNA, the CDR3 is TGTGCCAGCAGGAGCAGGGGCGGGGGGACCACTGAAGCTTTCTTT.

The rearrangement links TRBV18 to TRBJ2-3, with 8 bases that match TRBD2. Germline CDR1 reads KGHSH; CDR2 reads LQKENI. The CDR3 runs 16 residues. The ends lost 0 bases at V and 5 bases at J; junction bases unmatched: 7. CDR3 DNA: TGTGCCAGCTCACCACCACGAGCGGGGGCCGGAGATACGCAGTATTTT. It specifies CASSPPRAGAGDTQYF. The full variable domain, completed using reference TRBV18 and TRBJ2-3, is NAGVMQNPRHLVRRRGQEARLRCSPMKGHSHVYWYRQLPEEGLKFMVYLQKENIIDESGMPKERFSAEFPKEGPSILRIQQVVRGDSAAYFCASSPPRAGAGDTQYFGPGTRLTVL.

The CDR3 reads CASSLPREGATIYF. The CDR3 region has the DNA TGTGCCAGCAGTTTGCCCCGTGAAGGAGCCACCATATATTTT. The J gene is TRBJ1-3, the V gene TRBV28; D ambiguous. Germline-derived CDR1 and CDR2 are MDHEN and SYDVKM. V lost 3 bases to trimming and J lost 9 bases, with 15 bases between them. This CDR3 spans 14 amino acids.

J is TRBJ1-4 and V is TRBV10-2, with D unclear. V was trimmed by 2 bases and J by 0 bases, leaving 10 bases between them. CDR1 and CDR2 (germline): WSHSY, SAAADI. The CDR3 extends over 16 amino acids. The chain's CDR3 is CASSEAAQTTNEKLFF. CDR3 DNA sequence: TGCGCCAGCAGTGAGGCGGCGCAAACAACTAATGAAAAACTGTTTTTT.

This chain uses TRBV9 with TRBJ1-2, with 8 bases aligning to TRBD1. Germline lookup yields CDR1 SGDLS and CDR2 YYNGEE. CDR3 length: 16 amino acids. With V trimmed by 0 bases and J by 7 bases, 11 bases remained unmatched. The CDR3 DNA sequence: TGTGCCAGCAGCGTAGCCCTGGACAGGGTGTCGAGTGGCTACACCTTC. It codes for CASSVALDRVSSGYTF.

The genes are TRBV20-1 and TRBJ1-4; D unclear. Trimming shortened V by 8 bases and J by 8 bases, and 9 bases separated the two germline ends. There are 10 residues in the CDR3. Germline V gene lookup returns CDR1 DFQATT and CDR2 SNEGSKA (reference sequence). This CDR3 is CSSGREKLFF. The CDR3 DNA is TGCAGTTCAGGCAGGGAAAAACTGTTTTTT.

The genes are TRBV9 and TRBJ1-4; possible D gene TRBD1, 5 bases. CDR1 and CDR2 from the germline V gene are SGDLS and YYNGEE. CDR3 length: 17 residues. Deletions cut 0 bases from V and 4 bases from J, with 16 bases between. CDR3 residues: CASSVAASGPLNEKLFF. The CDR3 DNA reads as TGTGCCAGCAGCGTAGCAGCCTCAGGGCCCCTTAATGAAAAACTGTTTTTT.

V is TRBV6-5 and J is TRBJ1-1; D is ambiguous. Germline CDR1 MNHEY, CDR2 SVGAGI. The CDR3 length is 14 residues. V lost 7 bases to trimming and J lost 1 base, with 13 bases between them. The CDR3 DNA reads TGTGCCAGCATGGTGAGCCTTAGGAACACTGAAGCTTTCTTT. Translating gives CASMVSLRNTEAFF.

The chain joins TRBV5-1 to TRBJ2-1; perhaps TRBD1 as D (6 bases). Trimming cost V 1 base and J 6 bases, with 14 bases left between them. Germline CDR1 SGHRS, CDR2 YFSETQ. CDR3 length: 15 residues. CDR3 sequence: CASSLMAQGPNEQFF. CDR3 DNA sequence: TGCGCCAGCAGCTTGATGGCTCAGGGGCCCAATGAGCAGTTCTTC.

The chain links TRBV10-3 to TRBJ1-4; TRBD1 matches at 7 bases. V shed 2 bases and J 8 bases; nucleotides not matched to a gene: 5. There are 14 residues in the CDR3. Germline V gene sequence: CDR1 ENHRY, CDR2 SYGVKD. Here the CDR3 reads CAISEDRVGEKLFF. DNA for the CDR3: TGTGCCATCAGTGAGGACAGGGTCGGCGAAAAACTGTTTTTT.

The V and J genes are TRBV9 and TRBJ2-2, with a weak D call TRBD1 (5 bases). The CDR3 has 15 amino acids. Trimming stripped 4 bases from V and 1 base from J, with 11 bases between. CDR1 SGDLS and CDR2 YYNGEE come from the germline V gene. This CDR3 is CASSLHGQNTGELFF. The CDR3 DNA sequence: TGTGCCAGCAGCCTCCACGGACAGAACACCGGGGAGCTGTTTTTT.